This paragraph covers one TCR beta chain sequence. Its antigen is not known. The sample originates from a study of cytomegalovirus exposure and HLA in healthy donors. Study as a whole: A preliminary data release comprised around 85 million unique TCRs obtained from HLA-typed donors.

CDR3 length: 15 residues. Germline V CDR1 and CDR2: SGHRS, YFSETQ. V lost 0 bases to trimming and J lost 3 bases; unmatched junction nucleotides: 3. The PCR was carried out with 60 Vbeta primers and 13 Jbeta primers. TCRdb keeps only in-frame clones here, not all; method: immunoSEQ multiplex PCR. The repertoire holds about 100,000 clones, with approximately 84% as singletons. Overall study results and limits: Several top significant clusters appeared, in a later analysis, to be linked to common viral pathogens.

The sequencing sample was made of PBMCs. This sequence was found in a man aged 25 to 40 in good health and CMV-seronegative. The V and J genes are TRBV5-1 and TRBJ2-7, with 10 positions matching TRBD2. The CDR3 reads CASSLELAGGYEQYF. The CDR3 DNA reads as TGCGCCAGCAGCTTGGAATTAGCGGGGGGCTACGAGCAGTACTTC.